The text below deals with one TCR beta chain. These data are taken from a study of T cell responses to AZD1222 COVID-19 vaccine. Sequenced by immunoSEQ multiplex PCR; TCRdb stores in-frame clones only, minus some. Found here are tens of thousands of clones, roughly 85% of them singletons; the top ten hold about 20%. V lost 1 base, J lost 0 bases, and 15 bases lay in between. The CDR3 has 17 residues. Looked up from germline, CDR1 is SGHAT and CDR2 is FQNNGV. This specimen consisted of peripheral blood, obtained on day 0 of MenACWY control vaccination. The source is an adult in good health. V is TRBV11-2 and J is TRBJ2-5; D might be TRBD2 (5 bases). The CDR3 nucleotides are TGTGCCAGCAGCTTAGTTCGGGGTGTGAGCAACCAAGAGACCCAGTACTTC. It codes for CASSLVRGVSNQETQYF.